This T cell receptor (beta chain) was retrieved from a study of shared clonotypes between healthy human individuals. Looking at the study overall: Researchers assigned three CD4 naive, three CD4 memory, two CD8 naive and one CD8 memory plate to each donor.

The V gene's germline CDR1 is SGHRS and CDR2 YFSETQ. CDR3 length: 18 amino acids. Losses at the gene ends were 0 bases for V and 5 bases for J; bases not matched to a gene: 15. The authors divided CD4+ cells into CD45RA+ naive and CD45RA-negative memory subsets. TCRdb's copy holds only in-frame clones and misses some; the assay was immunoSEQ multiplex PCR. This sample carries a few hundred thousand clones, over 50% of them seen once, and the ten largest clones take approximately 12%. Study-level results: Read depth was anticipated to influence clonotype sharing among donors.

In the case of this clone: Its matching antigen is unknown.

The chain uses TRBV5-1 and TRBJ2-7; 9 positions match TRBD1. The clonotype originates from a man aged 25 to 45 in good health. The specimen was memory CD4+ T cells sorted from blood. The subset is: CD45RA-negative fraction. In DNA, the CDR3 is TGCGCCAGCAGCTTGGTCCCCACCACGACAGGGGGTTTGGACGAGCAGTACTTC. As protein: CASSLVPTTTGGLDEQYF.